The 10 T cell receptor beta chains below come from one sample, sequenced in a study of breast tumors, draining lymph nodes, adjacent tissues (dated by TCRdb to 2016 to 2017). Receptors were amplified or captured by multiplex PCR. Instrument used: Illumina HiSeq 2000. TCRdb passed the public sequencing reads through fastp at Q25 and MiXCR, retaining productive beta sequences. Each CDR3 protein appears once, grouped with its most common genes and DNA. This sample lists 25,000 or so distinct CDR3 sequences; around 68% were detected once. More than 20% of the sample is in the top ten clones. What was sequenced was tumor-adjacent breast tissue. The receptors derive from a female donor with breast cancer. Some clones in this sample may be carry-over from other donors' samples.

There are a few counts of this clonotype. This chain joins TRBV7-9 and TRBJ2-3, with 7 positions matching TRBD1. There are 16 residues in the CDR3. After removal of 5 bases from V and 4 bases from J, the junction contained 12 bases not matched to a gene. Germline V gene sequence: CDR1 SEHNR, CDR2 FQNEAQ (reference sequence). The CDR3 sequence: CASSHLRNRGSDTQYF. Written as DNA, the CDR3 is TGTGCCAGCAGCCACCTCCGCAACAGGGGCTCAGATACGCAGTATTTT.

This sequence joins TRBV3-1 and TRBJ1-6; D not resolved. The ends were cut back, 0 bases at V and 13 bases at J, with 16 bases in the middle. Germline V gene data show CDR1 as LGHDT and CDR2 as YNNKEL (reference sequence). The CDR3 consists of 15 residues. CDR3 nucleotide sequence: TGTGCCAGCAGCCAAGATCGGGCAGGTTCAGCTCCCCTCCACTTT. Its translation is CASSQDRAGSAPLHF.

This sequence joins TRBV30 and TRBJ1-2; the D gene is possibly TRBD1 (6 bases). Trimming removed 3 bases from V and 6 bases from J, with 14 bases in between. The CDR3 is 13 residues long. Germline CDR1 reads GTSNPN; CDR2 reads SVGIG (reference sequence). CDR3 bases: TGTGCCTGGAGGGACCAGGGGAGGGATGGCTACACCTTC. This gives the protein CAWRDQGRDGYTF.

This chain links TRBV7-9 with TRBJ1-6; D uncertain. Germline CDR1 reads SEHNR; CDR2 reads FQNEAQ (reference sequence). With 4 bases removed from V and 10 bases from J, the gap between germline ends came to 20 bases. This CDR3 region has 16 residues. The CDR3 nucleotides read TGTGCCAGCAGCTCACCGTCTGGGGAGTCAGGCTCACCCCTCCACTTT. It translates to CASSSPSGESGSPLHF. Together with reference TRBV7-9 and TRBJ1-6, the CDR3 gives the full variable domain: DTGVSQNPRHKITKRGQNVTFRCDPISEHNRLYWYRQTLGQGPEFLTYFQNEAQLEKSRLLSDRFSAERPKGSFSTLEIQRTEQGDSAMYLCASSSPSGESGSPLHFGNGTRLTVT.

This rearrangement joins TRBV20-1 to TRBJ2-5; TRBD1 might be the D (7 bases). Germline V gives CDR1 DFQATT, CDR2 SNEGSKA (reference sequence). Trimming took off 0 bases at V and 6 bases at J, with 20 bases between the two ends. The CDR3 totals 16 residues. CDR3 bases: TGCAGTGCTAGAGATGAAGGGGGCCGGGGGTTAAAGACCCAGTACTTC. It codes for CSARDEGGRGLKTQYF.

This clonotype was seen a few times. The genes are TRBV12-3 or TRBV12-4 and TRBJ1-5, with D unresolved. The CDR3 is 13 residues long. V lost 5 bases and J 7 bases, leaving 12 bases between the germline ends. The CDR3 sequence is CASSTKGNQPQHF. The CDR3 DNA follows: TGTGCCAGCAGTACTAAGGGAAACCAGCCCCAGCATTTT.

This clonotype was found many times. V gene TRBV12-3 or TRBV12-4 combines with J gene TRBJ2-1; the match to TRBD2 covers 12 bases. J gave up 7 bases and V 5 bases, and 24 bases lay outside the gene matches. This CDR3 region has 21 residues. CDR3 DNA: TGTGCCAGCAGTCCGCAACATGGACTAGCGGGAATTGAAGTTCTTAAGAATGAGCAGTTCTTC. It translates to CASSPQHGLAGIEVLKNEQFF.

V gene TRBV19 combines with J gene TRBJ2-1; TRBD2 aligns across 10 bases. V trimming: 8 bases; J trimming: 4 bases; junction bases outside the gene matches: 8. In germline, CDR1 is LNHDA, CDR2 SQIVND (reference sequence). This CDR3 is built from 15 residues. DNA of the CDR3: TGTGCCAGTCGGACTAGCGGAATGCCTTACAATGAGCAGTTCTTC. It codes for CASRTSGMPYNEQFF.

The chain joins TRBV4-2 to TRBJ2-3, with D uncertain. The CDR3 has 14 residues. CDR1 is LGHNA, CDR2 YNFKEQ, per germline. V was clipped by 6 bases and J by 0 bases, with 10 bases between them. Here the CDR3 DNA reads TGTGCCAGCAGTTTCTCTCCGAGCACAGATACGCAGTATTTT. This sequence encodes CASSFSPSTDTQYF.

The chain is built from TRBV6-5 and TRBJ1-2, with D possibly matching TRBD1 (5 bases). Trimming pared 2 bases from V and 1 base from J, leaving 14 bases between. This CDR3 spans 16 amino acids. Per germline, CDR1 MNHEY and CDR2 SVGAGI. The CDR3 loop reads CASSYQGGDVNYGYTF. The DNA for the CDR3 is TGTGCCAGCAGTTACCAGGGTGGAGATGTTAACTATGGCTACACCTTC.